The clone carrying this T cell receptor beta chain was observed at least ten times. CDR1 SGHRS and CDR2 YFSETQ come from the germline V gene. This CDR3 spans 14 amino acids. Trimming shortened V by 1 base and J by 0 bases, and 8 bases separated the two germline ends. These data are taken from a study of blood T cell repertoires in COVID-19. The overall study: Donors in the United States, Italy and Spain gave samples during acute or convalescent COVID-19. PBMCs, B-cell-depleted T cells, or T cells provided the cDNA or gDNA that made up the material.

In the original processing: Amplification of reference gene primers was used by the study to estimate nucleated cell counts. Generated by immunoSEQ multiplex PCR, the TCRdb table keeps only in-frame clones and is missing some. V and J calls and clone size are copied from that table; D and trimming were computed from the DNA. The sample includes about 88,000 clones, 55% to 80% of them seen just once. The receptor was isolated from a woman between 55 and 75 years old in a cohort sampled during active or convalescent COVID-19. The chain has TRBV5-1 and TRBJ2-7; D gene unclear. The sample comprised peripheral blood. CDR3 DNA: TGCGCCAGCAGCTTGTCGGTCACCTCCTACGAGCAGTACTTC. Translated, it gives CASSLSVTSYEQYF.